The clone carrying this T cell receptor delta chain is labeled medium-sized (0.01 to 0.1%). Within the sample, other DNA sequences also encode this same CDR3. The data stem from a study of gamma-delta T cells after stem cell transplantation. CDR1 and CDR2 from the germline V gene are GEAIGNYY and EKD. The CDR3 extends over 20 amino acids. After removal of 1 base from V and 0 bases from J, the junction contained 19 bases not matched to a gene. TCRdb re-analyzed the RT-PCR reads via CATT. This table has approximately 2,500 delta-chain clones, around 2.7% appearing once. The sequenced material came from gamma-delta T cells. V and J are TRDV2 and TRDJ1; 7 bases match TRDD3. The sequence came from a human donor. It is not recorded whose cells these are; they may come from a transplant donor. CDR3 protein: CACDTVASTGESLYTDKLIF. The CDR3 bases are TGTGCCTGTGACACGGTAGCGAGTACTGGGGAAAGCCTATACACCGATAAACTCATCTTT.